Listed below are T cell receptor beta chains from one sample, sequenced in a study of neurological immune-mediated disorders. TCRdb re-called the 5' RACE reads through MiXCR, storing one row per CDR3 protein. The data show under 75,000 distinct CDR3 sequences, more than 3% seen once. Material: PBMCs. These TCRs come from an older woman with multiple sclerosis. CDR3s include the opening cysteine and the closing phenylalanine or tryptophan. Each record gives: V gene, clone size, J gene, D gene, CDR3 protein, CDR3 DNA. A D gene is named only where the DNA matches it firmly. Size is omitted from some rows. Given values are once, few, many or a class for expanded clones.

>TRBV6-1|many|TRBJ1-1|.
CASRIQGSAFF
TGTGCCAGCAGGATCCAGGGCTCAGCTTTCTTT
>TRBV7-2|many|TRBJ2-1|.
CASSLRSRGYNEQFF
TGTGCCAGCAGCTTAAGATCGCGGGGATACAATGAGCAGTTCTTC
>TRBV4-2|many|TRBJ1-1|.
CASSHLDRNTEAFF
TGTGCCAGCAGCCATCTCGACAGGAACACTGAAGCTTTCTTT
>TRBV5-1|many|TRBJ2-7|TRBD1
CASSFSWTGLDEQYF
TGCGCCAGCAGCTTTTCTTGGACAGGCCTCGACGAGCAGTACTTC
>TRBV7-2|many|TRBJ1-1|TRBD1
CASSPRDSNTEAFF
TGTGCCAGCAGCCCCCGGGACAGCAACACTGAAGCTTTCTTT
>TRBV5-1|many|TRBJ1-6|TRBD1
CASSKNDRQGLAPLHF
TGCGCCAGCAGCAAAAATGACCGACAGGGATTGGCACCCCTCCACTTT
>TRBV7-2|many|TRBJ2-5|TRBD2
CASSSRASGWGETQYF
TGTGCCAGCAGCTCCAGGGCTAGCGGGTGGGGAGAGACCCAGTACTTC
>TRBV7-2|many|TRBJ1-2|.
CASSLRGPTRLANYGYTF
TGTGCCAGCAGTCTTAGAGGGCCCACCCGGTTAGCTAACTATGGCTACACCTTC
>TRBV5-1|many|TRBJ2-7|.
CASSLAPGTTGEQYF
TGCGCCAGCAGCTTGGCCCCCGGGACCACCGGCGAGCAGTACTTC
>TRBV6-1|many|TRBJ2-5|.
CASTLRTVYQETQYF
TGTGCCAGCACCCTCCGGACGGTGTACCAAGAGACCCAGTACTTC
>TRBV29-1|many|TRBJ1-2|.
CSVDWIGETNYGYTF
TGCAGCGTTGATTGGATTGGCGAAACTAACTATGGCTACACCTTC
>TRBV4-2|many|TRBJ1-6|.
CASSPRTATDSPLHF
TGTGCCAGCAGCCCCCGGACCGCGACAGATTCACCCCTCCACTTT
>TRBV28|many|TRBJ2-7|TRBD1
CASSHGTGLDEQYF
TGTGCCAGCAGTCACGGGACAGGTCTGGACGAGCAGTACTTC
>TRBV4-3|many|TRBJ1-3|.
CASSQGGAGNTIYF
TGCGCCAGCAGCCAAGGAGGGGCGGGAAACACCATATATTTT
>TRBV5-5|many|TRBJ2-1|.
CASSFSASSYNEQFF
TGTGCCAGCAGCTTTTCGGCGAGCTCCTACAATGAGCAGTTCTTC
>TRBV7-9|many|TRBJ2-7|TRBD1
CASSSWDRSSYEQYF
TGTGCCAGCAGCTCCTGGGACAGGAGCTCCTACGAGCAGTACTTC
>TRBV10-3|many|TRBJ2-5|TRBD2
CAISGRLAGVETQYF
TGTGCCATCAGTGGGCGACTAGCGGGGGTAGAGACCCAGTACTTC
>TRBV6-5|many|TRBJ1-1|TRBD1
CASSPRRGGGTEAFF
TGTGCCAGCAGTCCGAGACGAGGGGGCGGGACTGAAGCTTTCTTT
>TRBV5-6|many|TRBJ1-1|.
CASSLLGARNTEAFF
TGTGCCAGCAGCTTGCTTGGGGCTCGGAACACTGAAGCTTTCTTT
>TRBV5-1|many|TRBJ2-7|TRBD1
CASSLADRGRYEQYF
TGCGCCAGCAGCTTGGCCGACAGGGGGAGATACGAGCAGTACTTC
>TRBV20-1|many|TRBJ2-5|TRBD2
CSAMLPGLAGGIQETQYF
TGCAGTGCTATGCTCCCGGGACTAGCGGGGGGCATACAAGAGACCCAGTACTTC
>TRBV5-1|many|TRBJ1-4|.
CASSPGHHNEKLFF
TGCGCCAGCAGCCCGGGACACCATAATGAAAAACTGTTTTTT
>TRBV21-1|few|TRBJ2-7|.
CASSTGLAGDYEQYF
TGTGCCAGCAGCACCGGACTAGCGGGTGACTACGAGCAGTACTTC
>TRBV6-2/TRBV6-3|medium-sized|TRBJ2-1|TRBD2
CASSSTSGGYNEQFF
TGTGCCAGCAGTAGTACTAGCGGGGGATACAATGAGCAGTTCTTC
>TRBV10-3|.|TRBJ2-7|.
CAISPRGPEQYF
TGTGCCATCTCACCAAGGGGCCCCGAGCAGTACTTC
>TRBV9|many|TRBJ2-5|.
CASSVGSPKETQYF
TGTGCCAGCAGCGTAGGTAGTCCCAAAGAGACCCAGTACTTC
>TRBV4-2|many|TRBJ1-2|TRBD1
CASSFGPGTEYGYTF
TGTGCCAGCAGCTTCGGACCCGGGACAGAATATGGCTACACCTTC
>TRBV2|many|TRBJ2-5|TRBD1
CASSEYPGGICF
TGTGCCAGCAGTGAATATCCAGGGGGCATTTGCTTC
>TRBV5-6|many|TRBJ1-1|TRBD1
CASSLGTQGARAFF
TGTGCCAGCAGCTTGGGGACTCAGGGGGCGCGTGCTTTCTTT
>TRBV7-8|many|TRBJ2-5|.
CASSLYQGEETQYF
TGTGCCAGCAGCTTATATCAGGGAGAAGAGACCCAGTACTTC
>TRBV20-1|medium-sized|TRBJ2-1|.
CSAFQRRDNEQFF
TGCAGTGCCTTCCAACGGAGGGACAATGAGCAGTTCTTC
>TRBV7-2|many|TRBJ1-5|.
CASSLWAVGNQPQHF
TGTGCCAGCAGCTTATGGGCAGTCGGCAATCAGCCCCAGCATTTT
>TRBV5-1|many|TRBJ2-3|.
CASSFTDTQYF
TGCGCCAGCAGCTTCACAGATACGCAGTATTTT
>TRBV24-1|many|TRBJ2-2|TRBD1
CATSDLALTGGDTGELFF
TGTGCCACCAGTGACCTAGCCTTGACAGGGGGAGACACCGGGGAGCTGTTTTTT
>TRBV20-1|many|TRBJ2-1|TRBD1
CSARLRARDRGPVSPEQFF
TGCAGTGCTCGGCTAAGAGCCCGGGACAGGGGTCCCGTGAGTCCTGAGCAGTTCTTC